One sample yielded the 2 T cell receptor beta chains listed below, sequenced in a study of early T cells in non-severe SARS-CoV-2 infection. MiXCR, run by TCRdb on the 5' RACE reads, gives a single entry per CDR3 protein. The sample holds around 79,000 distinct CDR3 sequences, around 10% seen once. Sequencing used whole blood, obtained at baseline. The receptor source for this set is an adult who was a healthcare worker with PCR-confirmed SARS-CoV-2 infection or an uninfected control (not recorded which).

This clonotype was seen only a few times. The rearrangement joins TRBV7-9 to TRBJ2-3; D possibly corresponds to TRBD1 (6 bases). The CDR3 loop spans 15 amino acids. Germline V gene sequence: CDR1 SEHNR, CDR2 FQNEAQ (reference sequence). Trimming took 6 bases from V and 2 from J, leaving 15 bases between them. The CDR3 nucleotides are TGTGCCAGCAGTCGCTACAGGGACGACACAGATACGCAGTATTTT. Translating gives CASSRYRDDTDTQYF.

The chain joins TRBV10-3 to TRBJ1-2; TRBD1 might be the D (6 bases). Trimming removed 7 bases at V and 1 base at J, with 19 bases between. The CDR3 is made up of 16 amino acids. Germline V CDR1 and CDR2: ENHRY, SYGVKD. The CDR3 DNA sequence: TGTGCCATCAATCCGGGACAACACCTGCTTAACTATGGCTACACCTTC. It is translated as CAINPGQHLLNYGYTF.